The 18 T cell receptor beta chains below all came from one sample that was sequenced in a study of blood T cells in healthy people across ages. For the second PCR, which ran for roughly 6 to 12 cycles, a sample-barcoded 5' primer and a J-beta primer mix were used. Each CDR3 protein is one row after TCRdb ran MiXCR on the 5' RACE reads. This sample has around 870,000 distinct CDR3 sequences, with about 28% found just once. The specimen was blood. The receptors were gathered from a woman over 75 in good health.

The table lists this clonotype with many counts. The chain recombines TRBV7-2 with TRBJ1-4, with 7 bases identical to TRBD1. The J segment lost 5 bases and the V segment lost 1 base, leaving 4 bases of the junction unmatched. The CDR3 spans 15 residues. The germline CDR1 and CDR2 sequences are SGHTA and FQGNSA. CDR3 protein: CASSLGLRGNEKLFF. CDR3 bases: TGTGCCAGCAGCTTAGGTCTCAGGGGGAATGAAAAACTGTTTTTT.

Turning to this clonotype: Relative to the germline gene, one junction end is altered; a read error may explain this. The chain carries TRBV7-6 and TRBJ2-7; D is perhaps TRBD2 (5 bases). The V gene's germline CDR1 is SGHVS and CDR2 FNYEAQ. This CDR3 has 13 amino acids. The CDR3 DNA reads TGTGTCAGCAGCTTAGCGCAGAACTACGAGCAGTACTTC. Translated: CVSSLAQNYEQYF.

In its sample, this clonotype was seen many times. V gene TRBV7-9 combines with J gene TRBJ1-2; 7 bases are a match to TRBD1. V shed 7 bases and J 4 bases; nucleotides not matched to a gene: 12. Per germline, CDR1 SEHNR and CDR2 FQNEAQ (reference sequence). CDR3 length equals 15 residues. The CDR3 DNA reads TGTGCCAGCACCCGAGAAGGGGGACAGCTCTATGGCTACACCTTC. Amino acids: CASTREGGQLYGYTF.

This clonotype was found many times. A much larger clonotype is one base distant, so this may be a read error. This chain uses TRBV12-3 or TRBV12-4 with TRBJ2-5; no definite D call. The length of the CDR3 is 16 residues. Trimming took off 6 bases at V and 5 bases at J, with 22 bases between the two ends. The CDR3 sequence is CASSNRAGRFGETQYF. DNA for the CDR3: TGTGCCAGCAGCAATAGGGCAGGAAGGTTCGGGGAGACCCAGTACTTC.

This clonotype has just a few counts. The chain carries TRBV7-3 and TRBJ2-1; D might be TRBD2 (6 bases). Germline V gene sequence: CDR1 SGHTA, CDR2 FQGTGA. This CDR3 has 14 residues. Trimming cost V 2 bases and J 7 bases, with 12 bases left between them. DNA for the CDR3: TGTGCCAGCAGCTTAGTAGTGGGAGGTAATGAGCAGTTCTTC. Translating it yields CASSLVVGGNEQFF.

This clonotype has ten or more counts. V gene TRBV20-1 combines with J gene TRBJ1-4, with D uncertain. This CDR3 comprises 16 residues. V lost 4 bases and J lost 6, with 21 bases in between. Germline CDR1 is DFQATT and CDR2 is SNEGSKA (reference sequence). CDR3 in amino acids: CSAMTLTGPGHEKLFF. The CDR3 coding sequence is TGCAGTGCTATGACCTTAACCGGGCCCGGGCATGAAAAACTGTTTTTT.

Concerning this clonotype: This may arise from a read error, as a much more abundant clone is one base away. This chain links TRBV4-3 with TRBJ1-2; D is possibly TRBD1 (5 bases). Germline assignment: CDR1 LGHNA and CDR2 YSLEER. The CDR3 is 16 residues long. The CDR3 nucleotides read TGCACCAGCAGCCAAGATTTGGACATCCGAAACTATGGCTACACCTTC. It codes for CTSSQDLDIRNYGYTF.

This clonotype was seen at least ten times. This sequence joins TRBV18 and TRBJ2-5; no clear D. Germline CDR1 and CDR2: KGHSH and LQKENI. Trimming shortened V by 1 base and J by 4 bases, and 13 bases separated the two germline ends. The CDR3 totals 15 residues. CDR3 in amino acids: CASSPLTLFGETQYF. The CDR3 DNA is TGTGCCAGCTCACCACTAACTTTATTTGGAGAGACCCAGTACTTC.

This clonotype was seen many times. The chain recombines TRBV5-1 with TRBJ2-5; D might be TRBD1 (6 bases). Germline V gene data show CDR1 as SGHRS and CDR2 as YFSETQ. This CDR3 is built from 14 residues. Trimming took off 4 bases at V and 1 base at J, with 11 bases between the two ends. Here the CDR3 reads CASSQDSVQETQYF. CDR3 nucleotide sequence: TGCGCCAGCAGCCAGGACAGTGTCCAAGAGACCCAGTACTTC. Complete variable domain (other parts from reference TRBV5-1 and TRBJ2-5): KAGVTQTPRYLIKTRGQQVTLSCSPISGHRSVSWYQQTPGQGLQFLFEYFSETQRNKGNFPGRFSGRQFSNSRSEMNVSTLELGDSALYLCASSQDSVQETQYFGPGTRLLVL.

As DNA, the CDR3 is TGTGCCAGCTTACCACAGGGAGGTAGCAATCAGCCCCAGCATTTT. Translation gives CASLPQGGSNQPQHF. The chain uses TRBV6-2 or TRBV6-3 and TRBJ1-5; a weak D match, TRBD1 (6 bases). The CDR3 sequence is 15 residues long. Between the trimmed V and J ends, which lost 8 bases and 0 bases, there was a span of 14 bases. Germline CDR1 MNHEY, CDR2 SVGEGT.

This clonotype occurred many times. V usage is TRBV4-2 and J usage is TRBJ2-1; no clear D gene. V lost 1 base and J lost 5, with 12 bases in between. The length of the CDR3 is 15 residues. Germline V CDR1 and CDR2: LGHNA, YNFKEQ. CDR3 bases: TGTGCCAGCAGCCAAGCCCACAGACTCAACAATGAGCAGTTCTTC. It codes for CASSQAHRLNNEQFF.

This clonotype has ten or more counts. Relative to the germline gene, one junction end is altered; a read error may explain this. V is TRBV5-1 and J is TRBJ2-5; tentatively, D is TRBD1 (5 bases). The CDR3 runs 12 residues. The germline V gene has CDR1 SGHRS and CDR2 YFSETQ. The CDR3 loop is CASSAGLETQYF. In DNA form, the CDR3 reads TGTGCCAGCAGCGCAGGGTTGGAGACCCAGTACTTC.

The V gene is TRBV7-6, the J gene TRBJ2-5, with 7 positions matching TRBD1. The end of the DNA fits TRBJ2-7 better, so the J call may be wrong. Germline CDR1 is SGHVS and CDR2 is FNYEAQ. The CDR3 has 17 residues. This CDR3 reads CASSLVESGTESYEQYF. The CDR3 bases are TGTGCCAGCAGCTTAGTAGAGTCCGGGACAGAATCCTACGAGCAGTACTTC.

There are many counts of this clonotype. The CDR3 here is CASSVDTGHSTDTQYF. CDR3 DNA sequence: TGTGCCAGCAGCGTAGATACGGGGCACAGCACAGATACGCAGTATTTT. This chain uses TRBV9 with TRBJ2-3; tentatively, D is TRBD1 or TRBD2 (5 bases each). The CDR3 is made up of 16 amino acids. The V end lost 0 bases, the J end lost 0 bases, and 11 bases lay between the germline ends. CDR1 is SGDLS and CDR2 is YYNGEE in the germline V gene.

This clonotype was detected many times. The rearrangement joins TRBV9 to TRBJ2-7; TRBD1 aligns across 8 bases. The V gene end was trimmed by 0 bases and the J gene end by 3 bases; junction bases not matched to a gene: 5. Per the germline V gene, CDR1 is SGDLS and CDR2 is YYNGEE. The CDR3 is made up of 15 amino acids. The CDR3 here is CASSVGGTGFYEQYF. The CDR3 nucleotides are TGTGCCAGCAGCGTAGGTGGGACAGGCTTCTACGAGCAGTACTTC.

CDR3 residues: CASSQLRPLRDSIADTQYF. DNA of the CDR3: TGTGCCAGCAGCCAACTACGTCCCCTCCGGGACAGTATTGCAGATACGCAGTATTTT. This sequence joins TRBV7-2 and TRBJ2-3; 7 nucleotides line up with TRBD1. There are 19 residues in the CDR3. J gave up 4 bases and V 5 bases, and 21 bases lay outside the gene matches. The germline V gene encodes CDR1 SGHTA and CDR2 FQGNSA.

The chain links TRBV6-6 to TRBJ1-5; 9 bases are a match to TRBD1. V was pared by 5 bases and J by 4 bases, with 9 bases of the junction left unmatched. Germline V gene data show CDR1 as MNHNY and CDR2 as SVGAGI (reference sequence). CDR3 length: 16 amino acids. Here the CDR3 reads CASSPPGQGFNQPQHF. As DNA, the CDR3 is TGTGCCAGCAGTCCGCCGGGACAGGGTTTTAATCAGCCCCAGCATTTT.

This clonotype has a count of ten or more. The chain uses TRBV7-2 and TRBJ2-7; 9 bases fit TRBD1. In germline, CDR1 is SGHTA, CDR2 FQGNSA. Unmatched junction bases numbered 8, after V lost 5 bases and J lost 3 bases. The CDR3 spans 15 residues. CDR3 region: CASSIRQGGDYEQYF. In DNA, the CDR3 is TGTGCCAGCAGCATCCGACAGGGGGGAGACTACGAGCAGTACTTC.